This record looks at one T cell receptor beta chain sequence and its context. This table comes from immunoSEQ multiplex PCR, and its TCRdb copy is limited to in-frame clones, with some not included. The table includes 300,000 or so clones, roughly nine tenths detected once. The data derive from a study of blood T cell repertoires in COVID-19. The CDR3 is made up of 12 amino acids. Trimming left V 5 bases short and J 7 bases short, with 12 bases between. Germline assignment: CDR1 SGHRS and CDR2 YFSETQ. Sample: PBMCs or T cells enriched from blood (not recorded which). V and J are TRBV5-1 and TRBJ1-2, with D perhaps matching TRBD1 (5 bases). This TCR was recovered from a woman in her 30s who had recovered from COVID-19. The CDR3 bases are TGCGCCAGCAGACGCCCAGGGTCTGGCTACACCTTC. Amino acids: CASRRPGSGYTF.